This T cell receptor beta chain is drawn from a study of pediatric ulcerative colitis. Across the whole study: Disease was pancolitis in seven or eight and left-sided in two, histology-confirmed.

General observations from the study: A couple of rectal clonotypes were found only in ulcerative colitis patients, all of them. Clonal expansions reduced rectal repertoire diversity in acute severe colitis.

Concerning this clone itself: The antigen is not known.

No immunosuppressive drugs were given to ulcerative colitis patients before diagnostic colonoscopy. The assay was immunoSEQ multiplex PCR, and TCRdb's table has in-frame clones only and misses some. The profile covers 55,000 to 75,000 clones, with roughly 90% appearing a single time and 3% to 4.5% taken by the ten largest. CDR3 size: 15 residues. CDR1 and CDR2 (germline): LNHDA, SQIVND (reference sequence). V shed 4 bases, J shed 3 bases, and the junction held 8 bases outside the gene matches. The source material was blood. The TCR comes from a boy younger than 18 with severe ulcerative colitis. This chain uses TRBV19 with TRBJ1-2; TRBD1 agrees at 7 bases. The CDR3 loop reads CASSKNRGGDYGYTF. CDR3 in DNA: TGTGCCAGTAGTAAAAACAGGGGAGGAGACTATGGCTACACCTTC.